These 25 T cell receptor beta chains were sequenced from one sample in a study of T-cell memory formation after mild COVID-19. TCRdb reprocessed the 5' RACE reads via MiXCR and lists one record per CDR3 protein. The table has about 350,000 distinct CDR3 sequences, 20% to 25% seen once. Sequencing used PBMCs or a T cell subset sorted from them (not recorded which). These receptors were collected from a man aged 18 to 35 who had mild COVID-19 (a few samples of this study predate the infection). Cell type and time point are not known.

This clonotype was observed a few times. Here the CDR3 reads CATSEMDRDYGYTF. The CDR3 DNA is TGTGCCACCAGTGAGATGGACAGGGACTATGGCTACACCTTC. This chain connects TRBV15 to TRBJ1-2; TRBD1 matches 8 bases. The CDR3 is made up of 14 amino acids. CDR1 and CDR2 (germline): LNHNV, YYDKDF (reference sequence). V shed 6 bases and J 3 bases; nucleotides not matched to a gene: 6.

The rearrangement uses TRBV4-2 and TRBJ1-1, with TRBD1 identical over 7 bases. This CDR3 spans 12 amino acids. V lost 3 bases and J lost 11; bases outside the gene matches: 6. Germline CDR1 and CDR2: LGHNA and YNFKEQ. CDR3 bases: TGTGCCAGCAGCCACGTGACAGGGATCGCTTTCTTT. As protein: CASSHVTGIAFF.

This clonotype has a handful of counts. The chain recombines TRBV4-3 with TRBJ2-2; TRBD1 agrees at 9 bases. This CDR3 contains 16 residues. Germline CDR1 and CDR2: LGHNA and YSLEER. V was pared by 4 bases and J by 4 bases, with 7 bases of the junction left unmatched. The CDR3 coding sequence is TGCGCCAGCAGCCGAGGGACAGGGCTTGCCACCGGGGAGCTGTTTTTT. It yields the protein CASSRGTGLATGELFF.

This clonotype came up a few times. The V gene is TRBV12-3 or TRBV12-4, the J gene TRBJ2-1; 11 bases agree with TRBD2. Germline trimming cut 5 bases from V and 9 bases from J; bases unmatched to any gene: 9. The length of the CDR3 is 15 residues. As DNA, the CDR3 is TGTGCCAGCAGTGCCCGTAGCGGGGGGGCCGGTGAGCAGTTCTTC. Residues: CASSARSGGAGEQFF.

The rearrangement joins TRBV19 to TRBJ2-1; D not resolved. Trimming took off 3 bases at V and 6 bases at J, with 6 bases between the two ends. Germline CDR1 reads LNHDA; CDR2 reads SQIVND (reference sequence). This CDR3 has 12 residues. CDR3 in amino acids: CASSIDPNEQFF. DNA of the CDR3: TGTGCCAGTAGTATCGACCCCAATGAGCAGTTCTTC.

In this sample, this clonotype turned up a few times. The chain recombines TRBV4-3 with TRBJ1-4, with a weak D call TRBD1 (6 bases). The V end was cut by 1 base, the J end by 8 bases, with 17 bases between. CDR3 length: 16 residues. Germline V gives CDR1 LGHNA, CDR2 YSLEER. CDR3 bases: TGCGCCAGCAGCCAAGTAGCGTACAGGGATGGGGAAAAACTGTTTTTT. Its translation: CASSQVAYRDGEKLFF.

This rearrangement joins TRBV20-1 to TRBJ2-3; D is uncertain. V was shortened by 7 bases and J by 4 bases, with 12 bases between the two germline ends. Germline-derived CDR1 and CDR2 are DFQATT and SNEGSKA (reference sequence). The CDR3 is made up of 12 amino acids. As DNA, the CDR3 is TGCAGTGTCTGGGCGGACGCAGATACGCAGTATTTT. This sequence encodes CSVWADADTQYF.

CDR3 loop: CASSWDPWAGTGELFF. Here the CDR3 DNA reads TGTGCCAGCAGTTGGGACCCATGGGCGGGCACCGGGGAGCTGTTTTTT. V usage is TRBV12-3 or TRBV12-4 and J usage is TRBJ2-2; D is perhaps TRBD1 or TRBD2 (5 bases each). Deletions cut 4 bases from V and 4 bases from J, with 16 bases between. The CDR3 has 16 amino acids.

The chain combines TRBV7-9 with TRBJ1-4; 10 positions agree with TRBD1. CDR3 size: 14 residues. Germline-derived CDR1 and CDR2 are SEHNR and FQNEAQ (reference sequence). The V segment lost 4 bases and the J segment 10 bases; nucleotides outside the gene matches: 6. The CDR3 spells CASSSDRGQIKLFF. CDR3 coding DNA: TGTGCCAGCAGCTCCGACAGGGGGCAGATAAAACTGTTTTTT.

The V and J genes are TRBV7-2 and TRBJ2-3, with 9 bases lining up with TRBD2. Germline V gene lookup returns CDR1 SGHTA and CDR2 FQGNSA. Losses at the gene ends were 1 base for V and 3 bases for J; bases not matched to a gene: 11. The CDR3 covers 18 residues. The CDR3 DNA sequence: TGTGCCAGCAGCTTAGTTCGGGGCGGGGGGGCTCGGACAGATACGCAGTATTTT. It specifies CASSLVRGGGARTDTQYF.

V and J are TRBV12-3 or TRBV12-4 and TRBJ2-7; D is possibly TRBD1 (6 bases). V was trimmed by 5 bases and J by 3 bases, leaving 20 bases between them. The CDR3 has 16 amino acids. The CDR3 coding sequence is TGTGCCAGCAGTCCGGACAGAATCGAATCGGTCTACGAGCAGTACTTC. Translated: CASSPDRIESVYEQYF.

This clonotype was seen only a few times. At one end, the junction sequence differs from germline, possibly due to a read error. This chain connects TRBV9 to TRBJ2-5; no reliable D call. CDR1 is SGDLS, CDR2 YYNGEE, per germline. The CDR3 has 14 residues. The CDR3 region is CASSARRGEETRYF. CDR3 DNA: TGTGCCAGCAGCGCTAGACGAGGCGAAGAGACCCGGTACTTC.

The rearrangement uses TRBV13 and TRBJ2-3; D gene ambiguous. Trimming stripped 8 bases from V and 6 bases from J, with 15 bases between. Per the germline V gene, CDR1 is PRHDT and CDR2 is FYEKMQ (reference sequence). This CDR3 is built from 13 residues. The CDR3 here is CASGPRGVDTQYF. CDR3 DNA sequence: TGTGCCAGCGGGCCGCGAGGAGTTGATACGCAGTATTTT.

V gene TRBV5-1 combines with J gene TRBJ2-1; the match to TRBD2 covers 11 bases. CDR1 is SGHRS, CDR2 YFSETQ, per germline. V lost 4 bases and J lost 5; bases outside the gene matches: 8. The CDR3 has 16 amino acids. CDR3 region: CASSLMPSGGNNEQFF. The CDR3 DNA sequence: TGCGCCAGCAGCCTCATGCCTAGCGGGGGGAACAATGAGCAGTTCTTC. Using reference TRBV5-1 and TRBJ2-1 for the parts outside the CDR3, the full variable domain is KAGVTQTPRYLIKTRGQQVTLSCSPISGHRSVSWYQQTPGQGLQFLFEYFSETQRNKGNFPGRFSGRQFSNSRSEMNVSTLELGDSALYLCASSLMPSGGNNEQFFGPGTRLTVL.

The chain recombines TRBV4-1 with TRBJ1-1; D gene uncertain. Germline values: CDR1 MGHRA, CDR2 YSYEKL. Trimming stripped 1 base from V and 4 bases from J, with 10 bases between. This CDR3 contains 14 residues. The CDR3 sequence is CASSQVLSGTEAFF. The CDR3 bases are TGCGCCAGCAGCCAAGTCTTGTCAGGCACTGAAGCTTTCTTT.

In its sample, this clonotype was seen once. This chain joins TRBV7-9 and TRBJ2-5, with 12 nucleotides matching TRBD2. This CDR3 region has 16 residues. CDR1 and CDR2 from the germline V gene are SEHNR and FQNEAQ (reference sequence). V lost 3 bases to trimming and J lost 1 base; unmatched junction nucleotides: 3. CDR3 DNA: TGTGCCAGCAGCTTCGGGACTAGCGGGCCCCAAGAGACCCAGTACTTC. As protein: CASSFGTSGPQETQYF. Using reference TRBV7-9 and TRBJ2-5 for the parts outside the CDR3, the full variable domain is DTGVSQNPRHKITKRGQNVTFRCDPISEHNRLYWYRQTLGQGPEFLTYFQNEAQLEKSRLLSDRFSAERPKGSFSTLEIQRTEQGDSAMYLCASSFGTSGPQETQYFGPGTRLLVL.

This clonotype was observed many times. The chain joins TRBV5-1 to TRBJ2-1; the match to TRBD2 covers 7 bases. The germline V gene has CDR1 SGHRS and CDR2 YFSETQ. CDR3 length: 15 residues. J was trimmed by 2 bases and V by 7 bases; bases with no gene match: 9. The CDR3 region is CASSSGGGAYNEQFF. For the CDR3, the DNA is TGCGCCAGCTCATCTGGGGGGGGTGCCTACAATGAGCAGTTCTTC.

This clonotype was recorded a few times. The chain is built from TRBV4-3 and TRBJ2-2; 9 bases agree with TRBD2. Germline assignment: CDR1 LGHNA and CDR2 YSLEER. V was pared by 3 bases and J by 1 base, with 6 bases of the junction left unmatched. This CDR3 region has 17 residues. The CDR3 coding sequence is TGCGCCAGCAGCCAGAGCCTAGCGGGGATGAACACCGGGGAGCTGTTTTTT. Amino acids: CASSQSLAGMNTGELFF.

The V gene is TRBV5-1, the J gene TRBJ2-1, with 8 bases aligning to TRBD1. This CDR3 is 13 amino acids long. The ends lost 3 bases at V and 8 bases at J; junction bases unmatched: 4. In germline, CDR1 is SGHRS, CDR2 YFSETQ. The CDR3 sequence: CASSSDRADEQFF. Written as DNA, the CDR3 is TGCGCCAGCAGCTCGGACAGGGCCGATGAGCAGTTCTTC. The whole variable domain, remainder taken from reference TRBV5-1 and TRBJ2-1, is KAGVTQTPRYLIKTRGQQVTLSCSPISGHRSVSWYQQTPGQGLQFLFEYFSETQRNKGNFPGRFSGRQFSNSRSEMNVSTLELGDSALYLCASSSDRADEQFFGPGTRLTVL.

This clonotype was found a few times. The chain recombines TRBV9 with TRBJ1-6; tentative D call: TRBD1 (5 bases). The V and J ends lost 7 bases and 7 bases respectively, with 15 bases between them. CDR3 size: 14 residues. Per germline, CDR1 SGDLS and CDR2 YYNGEE. The CDR3 DNA follows: TGTGCCAGCGATGAGGGACGGTGGAATTCACCCCTCCACTTT. Amino acid sequence: CASDEGRWNSPLHF. Complete variable domain (other parts from reference TRBV9 and TRBJ1-6): DSGVTQTPKHLITATGQRVTLRCSPRSGDLSVYWYQQSLDQGLQFLIQYYNGEERAKGNILERFSAQQFPDLHSELNLSSLELGDSALYFCASDEGRWNSPLHFGNGTRLTVT.

The chain recombines TRBV20-1 with TRBJ1-1, with 7 bases matching TRBD1. Per the germline V gene, CDR1 is DFQATT and CDR2 is SNEGSKA (reference sequence). This CDR3 comprises 13 residues. With V trimmed by 0 bases and J by 4 bases, 2 bases remained unmatched. In nucleotides, the CDR3 is TGCAGTGCTAGAGAAGGGGACAGCACTGAAGCTTTCTTT. Translation: CSAREGDSTEAFF.

This clonotype was counted a few times. This chain links TRBV7-6 with TRBJ1-3, with 8 bases lining up with TRBD1. The V and J ends lost 1 base and 4 bases, in that order; junction bases with no gene match: 6. Germline V CDR1 and CDR2: SGHVS, FNYEAQ. The CDR3 length is 16 residues. The CDR3 region has the DNA TGTGCCAGCAGCTTAGAGGTCAGGGGGCTCGGAAACACCATATATTTT. Its translation: CASSLEVRGLGNTIYF.

The chain links TRBV6-2 or TRBV6-3 to TRBJ2-3; D remains ambiguous. Trimming pared 8 bases from V and 4 bases from J, leaving 10 bases between. Germline V gives CDR1 MNHEY, CDR2 SVGEGT. The CDR3 runs to 12 residues. CDR3 sequence: CASSAVADTQYF. For the CDR3, the DNA is TGTGCCAGCTCTGCCGTCGCAGATACGCAGTATTTT.

This clonotype showed up just once. The chain carries TRBV11-2 and TRBJ1-2, with D unresolved. V shed 3 bases and J shed 5 bases, with 16 bases lying between them. The CDR3 spans 15 residues. In germline, CDR1 is SGHAT, CDR2 FQNNGV. CDR3 DNA: TGTGCCAGCAGCTTCCCTACGGACCGCCTGTATGGCTACACCTTC. Translated, it gives CASSFPTDRLYGYTF.

The chain couples TRBV7-2 to TRBJ2-5; the D gene is possibly TRBD1 (5 bases). CDR3 length: 14 amino acids. Trimming pared 5 bases from V and 4 bases from J, leaving 14 bases between. Germline-derived CDR1 and CDR2 are SGHTA and FQGNSA. The CDR3 spells CASSPLGRGETQYF. CDR3 DNA sequence: TGTGCCAGCAGCCCCCTTGGAAGGGGAGAGACCCAGTACTTC.